The 20 T cell receptor beta chains below were found in one sample sequenced in a study of T cell clonality in common variable immunodeficiency. Study results and limitations: Fewer deletions and N-nucleotide insertions were reportedly seen in common variable immunodeficiency TCR beta sequences.

Profiled with immunoSEQ multiplex PCR; TCRdb holds only in-frame clones, not every one. The sample lists about 31,000 clones, none appearing once, the ten largest making up 6.5% to 7.5%. These receptors lack a known antigen. The sequencing sample was made of peripheral blood mononuclear cells. The receptors were sampled from a human donor with common variable immunodeficiency.

At least ten counts were recorded for this clone. The read is 3 residues too short to cover the CDR3 end, so that end is filled in from the germline J gene. V is TRBV12-3 or TRBV12-4 and J is TRBJ2-1, with D possibly matching TRBD1 (7 bases). Trimming removed 6 bases at V and 9 bases at J, with 21 bases between. This CDR3 is built from 15 residues. Incomplete CDR3 DNA: TGTGCCAGCAGATTATCCGGGACAGCGGGCAGTGAG. It specifies CASRLSGTAGSE. The whole CDR3 sequence is CASRLSGTAGSEQFF.

This clone appeared many times. The CDR3 end lies 3 residues beyond the end of the read and is filled in from the germline J gene. This chain links TRBV11-3 with TRBJ1-1; TRBD1 matches 7 bases. The junction had 10 bases not matched to a gene; V was cut back by 5 bases and J by 4 bases. The CDR3 is 15 residues long. The germline V gene has CDR1 SGHNT and CDR2 YENEEA. The CDR3 reads CASSPRAGGGTEAFF. The DNA read from the CDR3 is TGTGCCAGCAGCCCACGGGCAGGGGGAGGCACTGAA.

This clone was counted at least ten times. The read halts 3 residues ahead of the CDR3 end, with the missing end drawn from the germline J gene. The chain has TRBV19 and TRBJ1-5; 7 bases agree with TRBD1. Germline CDR1 reads LNHDA; CDR2 reads SQIVND (reference sequence). This CDR3 is built from 14 residues. V lost 3 bases to trimming and J lost 4 bases; unmatched junction nucleotides: 3. The sequenced CDR3 bases are TGTGCCAGTAGTATTAAGGGGGCGAATCAGCCC. Translating gives CASSIKGANQP. The whole CDR3 is CASSIKGANQPQHF. The full variable domain, rest sourced from reference TRBV19 and TRBJ1-5, is DGGITQSPKYLFRKEGQNVTLSCEQNLNHDAMYWYRQDPGQGLRLIYYSQIVNDFQKGDIAEGYSVSREKKESFPLTVTSAQKNPTAFYLCASSIKGANQPQHFGDGTRLSIL.

This clone appeared a few times. The sequenced fragment ends 3 residues before the CDR3 boundary, so the rest is inferred from the germline J gene. The chain is built from TRBV7-2 and TRBJ2-5, with a tentative D call TRBD1 (5 bases). This CDR3 is 15 amino acids long. Germline lookup yields CDR1 SGHTA and CDR2 FQGNSA. V dropped 1 base and J dropped 2 bases, with 11 bases sitting between them. Partial CDR3 DNA: TGTGCCAGCAGCTTAGTGGGGCAGGCACAAGAGACC. Translating it yields CASSLVGQAQET. The full CDR3 protein is CASSLVGQAQETQYF.

This clone has a handful of counts. Read sequence stops 3 residues before the CDR3 end, and the germline J gene provides the missing end. V is TRBV7-8 and J is TRBJ1-2, with TRBD1 matching 8 bases. After removal of 1 base from V and 3 bases from J, the junction contained 7 bases not matched to a gene. The CDR3 extends over 16 amino acids. Germline CDR1 is SGHVS and CDR2 is FQNEAQ. This chain's CDR3 is CASSLDFPGGDYGYTF. The sequenced part of the CDR3 DNA is TGTGCCAGCAGCTTAGACTTTCCAGGGGGCGACTATGGC.

In its sample, this clone was seen many times. The CDR3 goes on 3 residues after the read ends, and that part is filled in from the germline J gene. J is TRBJ2-1 and V is TRBV3-1 (or the pseudogene TRBV3-2); 9 nucleotides line up with TRBD2. V was pared by 4 bases and J by 7 bases, with 11 bases of the junction left unmatched. The CDR3 loop spans 16 amino acids. From germline, CDR1 is LGHDT and CDR2 YNNKEL (reference sequence). CDR3 bases read: TGTGCCAGCAGCCCCGGCAGGCGGGAGGGCAGGAATGAG. Protein: CASSPGRREGRNE. The CDR3 in full is CASSPGRREGRNEQFF.

The sample holds a few counts of this clone. The read terminates 3 residues ahead of where the CDR3 ends, so the germline J gene completes it. This sequence joins TRBV7-9 and TRBJ1-1, with TRBD1 matching 7 bases. The CDR3 is made up of 12 amino acids. From germline, CDR1 is SEHNR and CDR2 FQNEAQ (reference sequence). CDR3 in amino acids: CASSSGTEEAFF. The CDR3 bases that were read are TGTGCCAGCAGCTCGGGGACAGAAGAA.

This clone was detected only a few times. The part of the CDR3 DNA that was read is TGTGCCAGCAGCTCCTCGGACATCTATGGC. Protein: CASSSSDIYG. The CDR3 in its entirety is CASSSSDIYGYTF. The chain has TRBV5-6 and TRBJ1-2; the D gene is possibly TRBD1 (5 bases). The read finishes 3 residues shy of the CDR3 end, and the germline J gene is used to complete it. The V gene's germline CDR1 is SGHDT and CDR2 YYEEEE. Trimming removed 3 bases from V and 4 bases from J, with 10 bases in between. The CDR3 has 13 residues.

Remarks on this clone: The observed sequence ends 3 residues before the CDR3 terminus, with the missing tail filled in from the germline J gene. The V gene is TRBV5-1, the J gene TRBJ2-1; 8 positions match TRBD1. V lost 3 bases to trimming and J lost 3 bases; unmatched junction nucleotides: 5. Germline V lookup: CDR1 SGHRS, CDR2 YFSETQ. This CDR3 is built from 15 residues. Here the CDR3 reads CASSSRDRHYNEQFF. The sequenced part of the CDR3 DNA is TGCGCCAGCAGCTCCCGGGACAGGCACTACAATGAG.

This clone was detected only a few times. Read data end 3 residues before the CDR3 end; the end is taken from the germline J gene. This chain joins TRBV6-2 or TRBV6-3 and TRBJ2-1, with TRBD2 matching 8 bases. The trim removed 5 bases at V and 4 bases at J, leaving 10 bases unmatched. The CDR3 is made up of 16 amino acids. Germline assignment: CDR1 MNHEY and CDR2 SVGEGT. CDR3 DNA, as far as it was read: TGTGCCAGCAGTCGAACTCCAGCGGGAGAGTACAATGAG. The encoded protein is CASSRTPAGEYNE. The whole CDR3 protein is CASSRTPAGEYNEQFF.

This clone has more than one count but fewer than ten. Read sequence stops 3 residues before the CDR3 end, and the germline J gene provides the missing end. This sequence joins TRBV7-2 and TRBJ2-5; D possibly corresponds to TRBD1 (5 bases). The CDR3 is 14 amino acids. V gave up 1 base and J gave up 5 bases, with 11 bases separating them. Germline lookup yields CDR1 SGHTA and CDR2 FQGNSA. The DNA read from the CDR3 is TGTGCCAGCAGCTTAGGTGGGGCGTGGGAGACC. It translates to CASSLGGAWET. The CDR3 reads in full as CASSLGGAWETQYF.

This clone was counted at least ten times. The read ends 3 residues early relative to the CDR3; the germline J gene fills the gap. The chain has TRBV7-3 and TRBJ2-4; 9 bases line up with TRBD1. Trimming removed 5 bases from V and 6 bases from J; junction bases left unmatched: 2. Germline CDR1 reads SGHTA; CDR2 reads FQGTGA. CDR3 length equals 13 residues. The CDR3 here is CASSPGQGNIQYF. CDR3 DNA, as far as it was read: TGTGCCAGCAGCCCGGGACAGGGAAACATT.

This clone was recorded many times. The CDR3 goes on 3 residues after the read ends, and that part is filled in from the germline J gene. The J gene is TRBJ2-7, the V gene TRBV7-2, with TRBD2 matching 7 bases. Per the germline V gene, CDR1 is SGHTA and CDR2 is FQGNSA. J was trimmed by 4 bases and V by 2 bases; bases with no gene match: 8. There are 15 residues in the CDR3. CDR3 amino acids: CASSLSQRGPYEQYF. The part of the CDR3 DNA that was read is TGTGCCAGCAGCTTATCCCAGCGGGGACCGTACGAG.

This clone was picked up a small number of times. The CDR3 end lies 3 residues beyond the end of the read and is filled in from the germline J gene. This chain uses TRBV2 with TRBJ1-6, with TRBD1 as a possible D gene (5 bases). The CDR3 length is 14 residues. The V and J ends lost 7 bases and 4 bases respectively, with 11 bases between them. CDR1 and CDR2 (germline): SNHLY, FYNNEI. The CDR3 sequence is CASIVPGYNSPLHF. The covered CDR3 bases are TGTGCCAGCATTGTACCAGGGTATAATTCACCC.

This clone appeared many times. With the read ending 3 residues before the CDR3 end, the germline J gene is used to fill in that end. The chain uses TRBV11-3 and TRBJ2-3; D might be TRBD2 (6 bases). Between the trimmed V and J ends, which lost 5 bases and 0 bases, there was a span of 9 bases. Germline V gives CDR1 SGHNT, CDR2 YENEEA. This CDR3 spans 14 amino acids. The DNA read from the CDR3 is TGTGCCAGCAGCCGGGACTCCAGCACAGATACG. Translation: CASSRDSSTDT. In full, the CDR3 is CASSRDSSTDTQYF.

CDR3 amino acids: CASSLATEQETQYF. CDR3 bases read: TGTGCCAGCAGCTTAGCGACAGAGCAAGAGACC. The chain combines TRBV11-3 with TRBJ2-5; D perhaps matches TRBD1 (5 bases). Read data end 3 residues before the CDR3 end; the end is taken from the germline J gene. Germline CDR1 is SGHNT and CDR2 is YENEEA. Trimming shortened V by 1 base and J by 2 bases, and 8 bases separated the two germline ends. The CDR3 covers 14 residues.

The sample holds a few counts of this clone. Sequencing ends 3 residues short of the CDR3 end; the germline J gene provides the rest. J is TRBJ2-1 and V is TRBV19; 14 nucleotides agree with TRBD2. This CDR3 has 16 amino acids. CDR1 is LNHDA, CDR2 SQIVND, per germline (reference sequence). With 5 bases clipped from V and 8 bases from J, the junction kept 8 bases outside the gene matches. Incomplete CDR3 DNA: TGTGCCAGTAGTTCCACGACTAGCGGGAGGGGCCATGAG. Translating it yields CASSSTTSGRGHE. The whole CDR3 region reads CASSSTTSGRGHEQFF.

This clone showed up just a few times. The read is 3 residues too short to cover the CDR3 end, so that end is filled in from the germline J gene. The V and J genes are TRBV19 and TRBJ1-1; possibly TRBD1 for D (6 bases). CDR1 LNHDA and CDR2 SQIVND come from the germline V gene (reference sequence). The CDR3 consists of 14 residues. V was cut by 6 bases and J by 1 base, with 12 bases left in between. The CDR3 region is CASSTWTANTEAFF. Incomplete CDR3 DNA: TGTGCCAGTAGCACGTGGACAGCGAACACTGAA.

Remarks on this clone: The sequence runs out 3 residues before the end of the CDR3; the remainder is reconstructed from the germline J gene. The chain recombines TRBV30 with TRBJ1-5, with D possibly matching TRBD1 (6 bases). The CDR3 contains 13 residues. Trimming left V 7 bases short and J 1 base short, with 11 bases between. CDR1 and CDR2 from the germline V gene are GTSNPN and SVGIG (reference sequence). The CDR3 spells CASATGSNQPQHF. The sequenced CDR3 bases are TGTGCCTCCGCTACAGGGAGCAATCAGCCC.

At least ten counts were recorded for this clone. The missing CDR3 end, 3 residues past where the read stops, is filled in from the germline J gene. The V and J genes are TRBV30 and TRBJ2-1, with TRBD2 identical over 11 bases. CDR3 length equals 17 residues. Germline V CDR1 and CDR2: GTSNPN, SVGIG (reference sequence). The V and J ends lost 3 bases and 3 bases, in that order; junction bases with no gene match: 10. The CDR3 sequence is CAWRVTGTSGNYNEQFF. The sequenced CDR3 bases are TGTGCCTGGAGAGTAACCGGGACTAGCGGAAACTACAATGAG.